A selection of T cell receptor beta chains follows, all from one sample in a study of blood T cell repertoires in COVID-19. Profiled with immunoSEQ multiplex PCR; TCRdb holds only in-frame clones, not every one. The profile shows approximately 200,000 clones, approximately 85% of them singletons. Sequenced sample: peripheral blood. These receptors came from a man in his forties or fifties who had recovered from COVID-19. Each CDR3 is given with its conserved first and last residue. The D gene is left open where the match is weak. Size is omitted from some rows. Given values are once, few, many or a class for expanded clones.

v_call: TRBV11-2
j_call: TRBJ2-5
clone_size: NA
d_call: TRBD1
cdr3_aa: CASSSARGQGTQYF
cdr3_nt: TGTGCCAGCAGCTCTGCCAGGGGGCAAGGGACCCAGTACTTC

v_call: TRBV27
j_call: TRBJ1-2
clone_size: NA
d_call: TRBD1
cdr3_aa: CASSPWDRAGGYTF
cdr3_nt: TGTGCCAGCAGTCCTTGGGACAGGGCGGGAGGCTACACCTTC

v_call: TRBV11-2
j_call: TRBJ2-3
clone_size: NA
d_call: TRBD2
cdr3_aa: CASSRIYATGTTPDTQYF
cdr3_nt: TGTGCCAGCAGCCGAATCTATGCCACCGGGACTACGCCAGATACGCAGTATTTT

v_call: TRBV18
j_call: TRBJ2-1
clone_size: NA
d_call: NA
cdr3_aa: CASSPGVNEQFF
cdr3_nt: TGTGCCAGCTCACCGGGAGTCAATGAGCAGTTCTTC

v_call: TRBV19
j_call: TRBJ2-3
clone_size: NA
d_call: NA
cdr3_aa: CASSTVRADTQYF
cdr3_nt: TGTGCCAGTAGTACGGTCCGGGCAGATACGCAGTATTTT

v_call: TRBV27
j_call: TRBJ1-1
clone_size: NA
d_call: TRBD1
cdr3_aa: CASSLFEGAGTEAFF
cdr3_nt: TGTGCCAGCAGTTTATTCGAGGGGGCAGGAACTGAAGCTTTCTTT

v_call: TRBV11-2
j_call: TRBJ1-1
clone_size: NA
d_call: NA
cdr3_aa: CASNLERAPRGNTEAFF
cdr3_nt: TGTGCCAGCAACTTAGAACGGGCACCCCGGGGAAACACTGAAGCTTTCTTT

v_call: TRBV5-1
j_call: TRBJ2-7
clone_size: NA
d_call: TRBD1
cdr3_aa: CASSSTGTGHYEQYF
cdr3_nt: TGCGCCAGCAGCTCAACCGGGACAGGCCACTACGAGCAGTACTTC

v_call: TRBV12-3/TRBV12-4
j_call: TRBJ1-1
clone_size: NA
d_call: TRBD1
cdr3_aa: CASSPRTGDAFF
cdr3_nt: TGTGCCAGCAGTCCCAGGACAGGGGATGCTTTCTTT

v_call: TRBV7-9
j_call: TRBJ2-1
clone_size: NA
d_call: NA
cdr3_aa: CASSWPGAENEQFF
cdr3_nt: TGTGCCAGCAGCTGGCCGGGAGCGGAAAATGAGCAGTTCTTC

v_call: TRBV7-2
j_call: TRBJ1-5
clone_size: NA
d_call: NA
cdr3_aa: CASSLAGGPQHF
cdr3_nt: TGTGCCAGCAGCTTAGCCGGTGGGCCCCAGCATTTT

v_call: TRBV6-5
j_call: TRBJ1-6
clone_size: few
d_call: NA
cdr3_aa: CASSKTTGSNSPLHF
cdr3_nt: TGTGCCAGCAGTAAGACTACAGGGAGTAATTCACCCCTCCACTTT

v_call: TRBV29-1
j_call: TRBJ2-1
clone_size: NA
d_call: TRBD2
cdr3_aa: CSVQLAEGGNEQFF
cdr3_nt: TGCAGCGTTCAACTAGCGGAGGGAGGTAATGAGCAGTTCTTC

v_call: TRBV7-8
j_call: TRBJ2-7
clone_size: NA
d_call: NA
cdr3_aa: CASSPSRVAGVKNEQYF
cdr3_nt: TGTGCCAGCAGCCCCTCGCGCGTTGCAGGGGTAAAAAACGAGCAGTACTTC

v_call: TRBV19
j_call: TRBJ2-3
clone_size: NA
d_call: TRBD1
cdr3_aa: CASSNRGSTDTQYF
cdr3_nt: TGTGCCAGTAGTAACAGGGGGAGCACAGATACGCAGTATTTT

v_call: TRBV27
j_call: TRBJ2-1
clone_size: NA
d_call: TRBD2
cdr3_aa: CASSWGTSDEQFF
cdr3_nt: TGTGCCAGCAGTTGGGGTACTAGCGATGAGCAGTTCTTC

v_call: TRBV27
j_call: TRBJ1-1
clone_size: few
d_call: TRBD1
cdr3_aa: CASSFTTGMNTEAFF
cdr3_nt: TGTGCCAGCAGTTTTACGACAGGGATGAACACTGAAGCTTTCTTT

v_call: TRBV6-1
j_call: TRBJ2-7
clone_size: NA
d_call: NA
cdr3_aa: CASSVRGGPASYEQYF
cdr3_nt: TGTGCCAGCAGTGTCCGAGGAGGTCCCGCCTCCTACGAGCAGTACTTC

v_call: TRBV5-1
j_call: TRBJ2-3
clone_size: NA
d_call: NA
cdr3_aa: CASSLSSDTQYF
cdr3_nt: TGCGCCAGCAGCTTGAGCTCAGATACGCAGTATTTT

v_call: TRBV28
j_call: TRBJ1-2
clone_size: once
d_call: NA
cdr3_aa: CASINRASGYTF
cdr3_nt: TGTGCCAGCATAAACAGGGCGAGTGGCTACACCTTC

v_call: TRBV5-8
j_call: TRBJ2-1
clone_size: once
d_call: NA
cdr3_aa: CASSLAADFPNEQFF
cdr3_nt: TGTGCCAGCAGCTTGGCCGCGGACTTCCCCAATGAGCAGTTCTTC

v_call: TRBV28
j_call: TRBJ2-1
clone_size: NA
d_call: NA
cdr3_aa: CASTGAGGSSYNEQFF
cdr3_nt: TGTGCCAGCACAGGGGCGGGCGGGAGCTCCTACAATGAGCAGTTCTTC

v_call: TRBV5-1
j_call: TRBJ1-2
clone_size: NA
d_call: NA
cdr3_aa: CASSPALTYGYTF
cdr3_nt: TGCGCCAGCAGCCCCGCCCTAACTTATGGCTACACCTTC

v_call: TRBV10-3
j_call: TRBJ1-3
clone_size: NA
d_call: NA
cdr3_aa: CAISDPARGSSGNTIYF
cdr3_nt: TGTGCCATCAGTGACCCGGCCAGAGGATCCTCTGGAAACACCATATATTTT

v_call: TRBV10-1
j_call: TRBJ2-7
clone_size: NA
d_call: TRBD2
cdr3_aa: CASSTGTSLSEQYF
cdr3_nt: TGCGCCAGCAGTACCGGGACTAGTTTATCCGAGCAGTACTTC

v_call: TRBV28
j_call: TRBJ1-1
clone_size: NA
d_call: TRBD1
cdr3_aa: CASRAGTVSAEAFF
cdr3_nt: TGTGCCAGCAGAGCCGGGACAGTCAGCGCTGAAGCTTTCTTT

v_call: TRBV7-8
j_call: TRBJ2-5
clone_size: NA
d_call: TRBD2
cdr3_aa: CASSVHAGTSGRETQYF
cdr3_nt: TGTGCCAGCAGCGTACATGCCGGGACTAGCGGAAGGGAGACCCAGTACTTC

v_call: TRBV28
j_call: TRBJ2-3
clone_size: NA
d_call: NA
cdr3_aa: CASSTQGFGGTDTQYF
cdr3_nt: TGTGCCAGCAGCACCCAGGGATTTGGAGGCACAGATACGCAGTATTTT

v_call: TRBV2
j_call: TRBJ1-1
clone_size: NA
d_call: TRBD1
cdr3_aa: CASTRLQGRTEAFF
cdr3_nt: TGTGCCAGCACCAGACTACAGGGGAGGACTGAAGCTTTCTTT

v_call: TRBV12-3/TRBV12-4
j_call: TRBJ1-2
clone_size: once
d_call: NA
cdr3_aa: CASSGQSDYGYTF
cdr3_nt: TGTGCCAGCAGCGGACAGTCGGACTATGGCTACACCTTC

v_call: TRBV9
j_call: TRBJ2-7
clone_size: NA
d_call: TRBD1
cdr3_aa: CASSVAPSGQGRHEQYF
cdr3_nt: TGTGCCAGCAGCGTAGCCCCATCGGGACAGGGCAGGCACGAGCAGTACTTC

v_call: TRBV5-5
j_call: TRBJ2-1
clone_size: NA
d_call: TRBD1
cdr3_aa: CASSLSPAGTDNEQFF
cdr3_nt: TGTGCCAGCAGCTTGTCCCCGGCCGGGACAGATAATGAGCAGTTCTTC

v_call: TRBV19
j_call: TRBJ1-6
clone_size: few
d_call: NA
cdr3_aa: CASSGQYNSPLHF
cdr3_nt: TGTGCCAGTAGTGGACAGTATAATTCACCCCTCCACTTT

v_call: TRBV5-1
j_call: TRBJ2-3
clone_size: once
d_call: NA
cdr3_aa: CASSHTSTTDTQYF
cdr3_nt: TGCGCCAGCAGCCACACTAGCACCACAGATACGCAGTATTTT

v_call: TRBV14
j_call: TRBJ1-4
clone_size: NA
d_call: TRBD1
cdr3_aa: CASSPWTGFNEKLFF
cdr3_nt: TGTGCCAGCAGCCCTTGGACAGGGTTTAATGAAAAACTGTTTTTT

v_call: TRBV5-1
j_call: TRBJ2-5
clone_size: NA
d_call: TRBD1
cdr3_aa: CASSFTGQGQETQYF
cdr3_nt: TGCGCCAGCAGCTTTACCGGACAGGGCCAAGAGACCCAGTACTTC

v_call: TRBV18
j_call: TRBJ2-5
clone_size: NA
d_call: TRBD1
cdr3_aa: CASSLQTGDPETQYF
cdr3_nt: TGTGCCAGCTCACTACAAACAGGGGATCCAGAGACCCAGTACTTC

v_call: TRBV5-4
j_call: TRBJ2-7
clone_size: NA
d_call: TRBD2
cdr3_aa: CASSLGLAGDYEQYF
cdr3_nt: TGTGCCAGCAGCTTGGGGCTAGCGGGAGACTACGAGCAGTACTTC

v_call: TRBV6-5
j_call: TRBJ2-3
clone_size: NA
d_call: TRBD1
cdr3_aa: CASSWTGASTDTQYF
cdr3_nt: TGTGCCAGCAGTTGGACAGGAGCTAGCACAGATACGCAGTATTTT

v_call: TRBV15
j_call: TRBJ1-5
clone_size: NA
d_call: NA
cdr3_aa: CATSRDLGSNQPQHF
cdr3_nt: TGTGCCACCAGCAGAGATCTGGGCAGCAATCAGCCCCAGCATTTT

v_call: TRBV10-3
j_call: TRBJ2-5
clone_size: NA
d_call: TRBD1
cdr3_aa: CAISEQGQETQYF
cdr3_nt: TGTGCCATCAGTGAACAGGGGCAAGAGACCCAGTACTTC

v_call: TRBV5-1
j_call: TRBJ1-2
clone_size: NA
d_call: NA
cdr3_aa: CASSLAAGKGYTF
cdr3_nt: TGCGCCAGCAGCTTGGCGGCGGGAAAAGGCTACACCTTC

v_call: TRBV10-3
j_call: TRBJ2-2
clone_size: few
d_call: TRBD2
cdr3_aa: CAIRPFGTSVGTGELFF
cdr3_nt: TGTGCCATCAGACCCTTCGGGACTAGCGTTGGCACCGGGGAGCTGTTTTTT